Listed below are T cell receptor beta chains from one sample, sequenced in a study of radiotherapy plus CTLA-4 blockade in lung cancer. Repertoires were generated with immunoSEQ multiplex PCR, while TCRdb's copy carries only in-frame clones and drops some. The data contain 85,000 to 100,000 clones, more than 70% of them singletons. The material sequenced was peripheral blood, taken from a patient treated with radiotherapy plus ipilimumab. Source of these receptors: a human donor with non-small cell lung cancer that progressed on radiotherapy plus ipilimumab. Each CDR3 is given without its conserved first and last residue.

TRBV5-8	ASSFQLHTDTQY
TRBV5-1	ASSLDMESSYEQY
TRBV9	ASSGQTGNNEKLF
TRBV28	ASSPIRGGHT
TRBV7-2	ASSFGLNQPQH
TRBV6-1	ASSEISRQSNEQF
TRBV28	ASSLPPPGQGAGEQF
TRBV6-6	ASTPTGGQETQY
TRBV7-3	ASSIGANNEQF
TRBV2	ASSEWTVSEQF
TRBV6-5	ATKVRVNTGELF
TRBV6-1	ASSNPGLAMYEQY
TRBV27	ASRSSGLSYNEQF
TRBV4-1	ASSQGASGSYEQY
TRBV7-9	ASTKAGSTDTQY
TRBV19	ASRQGPYGYT
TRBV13	ASSQGQPYEQY
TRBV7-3	ASSLNSGGRDSGYT
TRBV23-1	ASSHPGQGGSNQPQH
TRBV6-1	ASSVGGPTQETQY
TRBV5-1	ASSYPGTVTDTQY
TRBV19	ASSIGTASTDTQY
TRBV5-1	ASSLGPARSGGRDTQY
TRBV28	ASSSQMRPQGIGSNQPQH
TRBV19	ASSVPGQGYYGYT
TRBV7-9	ASSRGGIMNTEAF
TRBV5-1	ASSLRAHPSEQY
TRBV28	ASSSTGGVDYEQY
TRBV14	ASSQGYEQF
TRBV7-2	ASSLNSRRTQY
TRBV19	ASSRVESVTEAF
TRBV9	ASSLQGGDQPQH
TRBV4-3	ASSQIEKDGYT
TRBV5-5	ASSPGSGGYNEQF
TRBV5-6	ASTIKVDTSTDTQY
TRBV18	ASSTTGGTEAF
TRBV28	ASRGPGADIQY
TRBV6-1	ASSRLGKDEQY
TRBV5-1	ASSLEDMPYEQY
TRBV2	ASRSGTSTGELF
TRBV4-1	ASSYLPGLADYEQY
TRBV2	ASSESGGNTIY
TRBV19	ASRTTGSKNIQY
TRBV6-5	ASSSGGNTIY
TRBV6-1	ASNRGLDNSPLH
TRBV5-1	ASSLYLRGAYNEQF
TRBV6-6	ASSYDTAYSGNTIY
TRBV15	ATSRDLYGYT
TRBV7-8	ASSLPSVETQY
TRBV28	ASSLPEGKEAF
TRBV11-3	ASSPGGRALSGELF
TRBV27	ASSPTGYEQY
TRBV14	ASSRYNEQF
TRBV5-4	ASSPPGGTDTQY
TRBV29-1	SVDPAGYNEQF